The 21 T cell receptor beta chains below come from one sample, sequenced in a study of Graves' ophthalmopathy and Graves' hyperthyroidism. Amplification targeted the TCR beta CDR3 regions, with RNA transcripts as the source material. In the first round, RT-PCR was carried out with HTBI primers, and a multiplex PCR formed the second round. TCRdb re-called the multiplex PCR reads through MiXCR, storing one row per CDR3 protein. The sample consists of roughly 410,000 distinct CDR3 sequences, 15% of them appearing once. Sequencing was performed on peripheral blood. These receptor sequences come from a woman aged 18-30 years with stable Graves' hyperthyroidism.

This clonotype was seen more than once but under ten times. The V gene is TRBV5-1, the J gene TRBJ1-1; unclear D gene. Trimming cost V 0 bases and J 2 bases, with 8 bases left between them. The CDR3 is 14 amino acids. Germline V gene data show CDR1 as SGHRS and CDR2 as YFSETQ. This CDR3 is CASSLEGFNTEAFF. The CDR3 DNA sequence: TGCGCCAGCAGCTTGGAGGGCTTTAACACTGAAGCTTTCTTT.

Many counts were recorded for this clonotype. The junction departs from the called germline gene at one end, perhaps through a read error. The chain combines TRBV5-1 with TRBJ1-1; no reliable D call. This CDR3 spans 14 amino acids. From germline, CDR1 is SGHRS and CDR2 YFSETQ. CDR3 loop: CASSLAAGNTEAFF. For the CDR3, the DNA is TGTGCCAGCAGCTTAGCAGCTGGGAACACTGAAGCTTTCTTT.

This clonotype was found many times. The V gene is TRBV12-5, the J gene TRBJ1-5; TRBD1 matches 8 bases. CDR1 LGHNT and CDR2 FRNRAP come from the germline V gene. The V gene end was trimmed by 5 bases and the J gene end by 8 bases; junction bases not matched to a gene: 2. The CDR3 loop spans 12 amino acids. CDR3 sequence (DNA): TGTGCTAGTGGTCTGGACAGGGAGCCCCAGCATTTT. Amino acids: CASGLDREPQHF.

This clonotype has ten or more counts. The V call is TRBV12-3 or TRBV12-4, the J call TRBJ1-6; 8 nucleotides line up with TRBD1. The CDR3 spans 14 residues. J was trimmed by 7 bases and V by 6 bases; bases with no gene match: 5. The CDR3 DNA follows: TGTGCCAGCAGGCGACAGGGGCAGAATTCACCCCTCCACTTT. Translating it yields CASRRQGQNSPLHF.

This clonotype was counted many times. This chain joins TRBV20-1 and TRBJ2-2; D is possibly TRBD1 (5 bases). V lost 4 bases to trimming and J lost 0 bases, with 9 bases between them. The CDR3 contains 14 residues. Germline V lookup: CDR1 DFQATT, CDR2 SNEGSKA (reference sequence). The CDR3 DNA reads TGCAGTGCTATGGACACCTCGAACACCGGGGAGCTGTTTTTT. It translates to CSAMDTSNTGELFF.

V gene TRBV27 combines with J gene TRBJ1-5; TRBD1 might be the D (6 bases). Trimming took 5 bases from V and 6 from J, leaving 17 bases between them. CDR1 MNHEY and CDR2 SMNVEV come from the germline V gene (reference sequence). This CDR3 comprises 15 residues. This CDR3 is CASSPVQGRGQPQHF. Here the CDR3 DNA reads TGTGCCAGCAGTCCAGTACAGGGCAGAGGTCAGCCCCAGCATTTT.

The sample holds a few counts of this clonotype. The V gene is TRBV5-1, the J gene TRBJ1-5; D remains unclear. Germline values: CDR1 SGHRS, CDR2 YFSETQ. CDR3 size: 14 residues. Deletions cut 5 bases from V and 1 base from J, with 10 bases between. This chain's CDR3 is CASSKGGSNQPQHF. Here the CDR3 DNA reads TGCGCCAGCAGTAAAGGAGGGAGCAATCAGCCCCAGCATTTT.

This clonotype was counted at least ten times. The rearrangement uses TRBV7-9 and TRBJ2-2, with TRBD1 as a possible D gene (6 bases). Germline V CDR1 and CDR2: SEHNR, FQNEAQ (reference sequence). The CDR3 totals 15 residues. V lost 5 bases to trimming and J lost 0 bases, with 10 bases between them. CDR3 amino acids: CASSHGQSNTGELFF. The CDR3 DNA reads TGTGCCAGCAGCCACGGACAGTCGAACACCGGGGAGCTGTTTTTT.

This clonotype was counted a few times. This chain uses TRBV5-1 with TRBJ1-5; D call uncertain. CDR3 size: 15 residues. The germline V gene encodes CDR1 SGHRS and CDR2 YFSETQ. The V end lost 0 bases, the J end lost 1 base, and 8 bases lay between the germline ends. The CDR3 nucleotides read TGCGCCAGCAGCTTGGGAGGGAAAAGCAATCAGCCCCAGCATTTT. Translated, it gives CASSLGGKSNQPQHF.

Concerning this clonotype: A read error may account for a junction end that differs from germline. The rearrangement joins TRBV10-3 to TRBJ2-7; 8 positions agree with TRBD2. This CDR3 is 15 amino acids long. Per germline, CDR1 ENHRY and CDR2 SYGVKD. CDR3 nucleotides: TGTGCCAGCAGTGAGTCGGCGGGAGGTTACTACGAGCAGTACTTC. This gives the protein CASSESAGGYYEQYF.

This clonotype was picked up many times. This chain uses TRBV11-2 with TRBJ2-7; D is perhaps TRBD1 (5 bases). This CDR3 comprises 13 residues. V gave up 5 bases and J gave up 2 bases, with 10 bases separating them. CDR1 SGHAT and CDR2 FQNNGV come from the germline V gene. The CDR3 loop reads CASSIGQAYEQYF. CDR3 sequence (DNA): TGTGCCAGCAGCATTGGACAAGCCTACGAGCAGTACTTC.

The gene calls are TRBV4-1 and TRBJ1-2; D is possibly TRBD1 (5 bases). CDR3 length: 13 residues. The ends were cut back, 1 base at V and 8 bases at J, with 11 bases in the middle. Germline loops: CDR1 MGHRA, CDR2 YSYEKL. CDR3: CASSQAGIRGYTF. The CDR3 region has the DNA TGCGCCAGCAGCCAAGCAGGGATCCGGGGCTACACCTTC.

This clonotype was seen repeatedly, ten times or more. Written as DNA, the CDR3 is TGTGCCAGCAGCAATGGCGGGAACACTGAAGCTTTCTTT. Translation gives CASSNGGNTEAFF. The V gene is TRBV5-5, the J gene TRBJ1-1; D remains unclear. The CDR3 loop spans 13 amino acids. CDR1 is SGHKS, CDR2 YYEKEE, per germline (reference sequence). V shed 4 bases and J shed 1 base, with 8 bases lying between them.

This clonotype was picked up many times. The chain uses TRBV12-3 or TRBV12-4 and TRBJ2-4; 11 bases are shared with TRBD1. The length of the CDR3 is 17 residues. V shed 3 bases and J 1 base; nucleotides not matched to a gene: 5. The CDR3 DNA follows: TGTGCCAGCAGTTTGGGACAGGGGGTGAGGGCCAAAAACATTCAGTACTTC. Amino acid sequence: CASSLGQGVRAKNIQYF.

This clonotype was counted at least ten times. This chain links TRBV20-1 with TRBJ1-5; 8 bases agree with TRBD1. This CDR3 is 17 amino acids long. Germline CDR1 is DFQATT and CDR2 is SNEGSKA (reference sequence). V shed 5 bases, J shed 0 bases, and the junction held 12 bases outside the gene matches. Here the CDR3 reads CSAAQGQAPFSNQPQHF. The DNA for the CDR3 is TGCAGTGCTGCCCAGGGACAGGCCCCTTTTAGCAATCAGCCCCAGCATTTT.

The sample holds a few counts of this clonotype. This chain joins TRBV20-1 and TRBJ1-1, with a weak D call TRBD1 (6 bases). The CDR3 loop spans 14 amino acids. V lost 1 base and J 7 bases, leaving 16 bases between the germline ends. Germline loops: CDR1 DFQATT, CDR2 SNEGSKA (reference sequence). The CDR3 DNA follows: TGCAGTGCTAGAGTTCCAAACAGGGATTTTGAAGCTTTCTTT. Its protein is CSARVPNRDFEAFF.

The rearrangement links TRBV12-3 or TRBV12-4 to TRBJ2-7, with TRBD1 matching over 7 bases. V trimming: 6 bases; J trimming: 2 bases; junction bases outside the gene matches: 4. The CDR3 runs 13 residues. CDR3 residues: CASRQGRTYEQYF. In DNA, the CDR3 is TGTGCCAGCAGACAGGGGAGAACCTACGAGCAGTACTTC.

This clonotype has ten or more counts. The chain uses TRBV6-2 or TRBV6-3 and TRBJ2-4; tentative D call: TRBD2 (5 bases). The CDR3 spans 15 residues. CDR1 and CDR2 from the germline V gene are MNHEY and SVGEGT. Trimming pared 5 bases from V and 0 bases from J, leaving 11 bases between. CDR3 in DNA: TGTGCCAGCAGTCCTCCGGGAATAGCCAAAAACATTCAGTACTTC. Protein product: CASSPPGIAKNIQYF.

Worth noting for this clonotype: Being one base from a much bigger clone, this may be a read error. This likely comes from a read error, as the CDR3 has no conserved phenylalanine or tryptophan at its end. The chain's CDR3 is CATSVKGSYEQYL. The CDR3 DNA sequence: TGTGCCACCAGTGTGAAGGGCTCCTACGAGCAGTACCTC. The gene calls are TRBV24-1 and TRBJ2-7; D ambiguous. Germline values: CDR1 KGHDR, CDR2 SFDVKD. This CDR3 region has 13 residues. With 5 bases removed from V and 0 bases from J, the gap between germline ends came to 7 bases.

The sample holds many counts of this clonotype. The chain has TRBV6-2 or TRBV6-3 and TRBJ2-7; D remains ambiguous. The V end was cut by 6 bases, the J end by 3 bases, with 15 bases between. The CDR3 has 14 residues. CDR1 and CDR2 from the germline V gene are MNHEY and SVGEGT. The CDR3 region is CASSHTTFGYEQYF. DNA of the CDR3: TGTGCCAGCAGCCACACTACCTTCGGCTACGAGCAGTACTTC.

This clonotype was picked up a small number of times. V usage is TRBV6-2 or TRBV6-3 and J usage is TRBJ1-1; D is uncertain. The length of the CDR3 is 14 residues. Trimming removed 6 bases from V and 7 bases from J, with 18 bases in between. The germline V gene encodes CDR1 MNHEY and CDR2 SVGEGT. The CDR3 protein is CASRPLTPGGEAFF. DNA for the CDR3: TGTGCCAGCAGACCGTTAACGCCCGGTGGTGAAGCTTTCTTT.